This entry describes one TCR beta chain. The antigen is undetermined. The CDR3 runs to 16 residues. Germline V lookup: CDR1 MGHDK, CDR2 SYGVNS. V lost 3 bases and J lost 3, with 17 bases in between. Measured with immunoSEQ multiplex PCR; TCRdb has only the in-frame clones, and not every one. The table shows roughly 65,000 clones, with about 91% occurring only once. The data derive from a study of cytomegalovirus exposure and HLA in healthy donors. Study-wide results and limits: Confirmation was obtained in vitro that three CMV-associated chains are specific for CMV antigens. TCR clusters originating in the first cohort tended to co-occur in the roughly 120 validation repertoires, according to a later analysis. Some public TCRs appeared in many individuals, while most sequences were rare. Altogether, 150 to 200 TCR beta chains were recorded as cytomegalovirus-associated.

This chain links TRBV25-1 with TRBJ2-5, with D tentatively TRBD2 (5 bases). The clonotype was recovered from a man aged 18 to 35 in good health and CMV-seronegative. Input material: PBMCs. The CDR3 loop is CASSDLSRDPKETQYF. The CDR3 bases are TGTGCCAGCAGTGACCTGAGTCGGGATCCAAAAGAGACCCAGTACTTC.